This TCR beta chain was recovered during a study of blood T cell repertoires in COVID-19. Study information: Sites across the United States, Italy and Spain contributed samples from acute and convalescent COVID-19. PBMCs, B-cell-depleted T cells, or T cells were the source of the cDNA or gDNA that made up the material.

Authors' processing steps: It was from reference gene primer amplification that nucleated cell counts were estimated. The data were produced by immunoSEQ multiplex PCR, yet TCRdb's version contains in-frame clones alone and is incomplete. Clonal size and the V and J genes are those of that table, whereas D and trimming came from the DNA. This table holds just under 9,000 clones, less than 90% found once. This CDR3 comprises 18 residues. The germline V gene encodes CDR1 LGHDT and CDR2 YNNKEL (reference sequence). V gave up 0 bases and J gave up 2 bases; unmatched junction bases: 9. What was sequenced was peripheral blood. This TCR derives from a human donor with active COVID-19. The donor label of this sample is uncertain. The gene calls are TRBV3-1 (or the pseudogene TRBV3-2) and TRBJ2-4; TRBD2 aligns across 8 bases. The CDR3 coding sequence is TGTGCCAGCAGCCAAGATTGGGGAGCGGGAGTACCCAAAAACATTCAGTACTTC. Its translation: CASSQDWGAGVPKNIQYF.